Below, one T cell receptor beta chain is given with its context. The data were obtained in a study of blood T cell repertoires in COVID-19. The CDR3 loop spans 13 amino acids. V lost 8 bases and J lost 7, with 11 bases in between. CDR1 KGHDR and CDR2 SFDVKD come from the germline V gene. Here immunoSEQ multiplex PCR was the method, and the copy in TCRdb shows in-frame clones only, minus some. This table holds 70,000 or so clones, 86% found once. The receptor's source is a man in his 70s with active COVID-19. The chain links TRBV24-1 to TRBJ1-6; no firm D call. Sequenced input: peripheral blood. CDR3: CATMEGANSPLHF. In DNA, the CDR3 is TGTGCCACCATGGAGGGCGCCAATTCACCCCTCCACTTT.